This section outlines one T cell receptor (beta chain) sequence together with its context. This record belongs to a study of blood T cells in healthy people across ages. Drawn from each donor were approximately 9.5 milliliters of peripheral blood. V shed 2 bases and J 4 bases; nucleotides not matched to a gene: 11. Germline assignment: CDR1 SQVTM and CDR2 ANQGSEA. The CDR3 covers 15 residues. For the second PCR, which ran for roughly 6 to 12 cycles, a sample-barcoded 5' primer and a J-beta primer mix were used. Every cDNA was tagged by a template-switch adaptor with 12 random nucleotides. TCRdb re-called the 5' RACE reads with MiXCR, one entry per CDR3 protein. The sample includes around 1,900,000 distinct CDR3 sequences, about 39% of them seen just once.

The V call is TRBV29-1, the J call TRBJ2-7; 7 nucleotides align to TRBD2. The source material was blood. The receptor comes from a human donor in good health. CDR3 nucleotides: TGCAGCGTTGAACTACCCAGCGGGGAGACTTACGAGCAGTACTTC. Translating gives CSVELPSGETYEQYF.